This entry lists 16 T cell receptor beta chains sequenced from one sample in a study of cytomegalovirus exposure and HLA in healthy donors. Sequencing was performed with immunoSEQ multiplex PCR; in TCRdb, only in-frame clones are kept and a portion is missing. The data show about 130,000 clones, with 70% to 85% seen just once and less than 35% held by the top ten. Source material: PBMCs. The receptors shown here come from a man aged 25 to 45 in good health and CMV-seropositive.

This chain connects TRBV6-1 to TRBJ2-7; TRBD1 agrees at 7 bases. Germline V gene lookup returns CDR1 MNHNS and CDR2 SASEGT. This CDR3 spans 13 amino acids. The V and J ends lost 8 bases and 2 bases, in that order; junction bases with no gene match: 6. The DNA of the CDR3 is TGTGCCAGCGAACGGGACAGCACCTACGAGCAGTACTTC. Amino acid sequence: CASERDSTYEQYF.

DNA of the CDR3: TGTGCCAGCAGCTTAACTAGCGGGGGGGCGGACGAGCAGTACTTC. It specifies CASSLTSGGADEQYF. This sequence joins TRBV7-2 and TRBJ2-7, with 13 bases identical to TRBD2. J lost 5 bases, V lost 2 bases, and 3 bases had no gene match. Germline values: CDR1 SGHTA, CDR2 FQGNSA. The CDR3 has 15 amino acids.

The CDR3 loop reads CASSRAVGQGGEQYF. The CDR3 DNA reads TGCGCCAGCAGCCGGGCCGTCGGACAGGGGGGCGAGCAGTACTTC. The chain uses TRBV4-3 and TRBJ2-7; 10 bases map to TRBD1. CDR1 and CDR2 (germline): LGHNA, YSLEER. J was trimmed by 6 bases and V by 4 bases; bases with no gene match: 9. This CDR3 is 15 amino acids long.

The V call is TRBV7-9, the J call TRBJ2-1, with TRBD2 matching 14 bases. Germline CDR1 is SEHNR and CDR2 is FQNEAQ (reference sequence). Trimming removed 5 bases from V and 10 bases from J; junction bases left unmatched: 7. CDR3 length: 15 residues. The CDR3 is CASSHRLAGGLEQFF. CDR3 nucleotides: TGTGCCAGCAGCCACCGACTAGCGGGAGGGTTGGAGCAGTTCTTC.

This chain links TRBV5-1 with TRBJ1-1, with 9 bases that match TRBD1. CDR1 is SGHRS and CDR2 is YFSETQ in the germline V gene. The trim removed 0 bases at V and 4 bases at J, leaving 10 bases unmatched. This CDR3 is built from 17 residues. The CDR3 region is CASSLGHTGGRGTEAFF. The CDR3 region has the DNA TGCGCCAGCAGCTTGGGCCACACAGGGGGCAGAGGCACTGAAGCTTTCTTT.

This clone was found once. CDR3 nucleotide sequence: TGTGCCAGTAGTCGGACAGGTTCCTACGAGCAGTACTTC. This gives the protein CASSRTGSYEQYF. The genes are TRBV19 and TRBJ2-7, with 7 positions matching TRBD1. The CDR3 sequence is 13 residues long. CDR1 is LNHDA, CDR2 SQIVND, per germline (reference sequence). V lost 5 bases and J lost 1; bases outside the gene matches: 2.

The rearrangement uses TRBV29-1 and TRBJ2-1, with 7 bases that match TRBD1. The length of the CDR3 is 15 residues. J was trimmed by 0 bases and V by 6 bases; bases with no gene match: 8. Germline V gives CDR1 SQVTM, CDR2 ANQGSEA. The CDR3 coding sequence is TGCAGCGTCAACGGACAGGTCAGCTCCTACAATGAGCAGTTCTTC. The encoded protein is CSVNGQVSSYNEQFF.

In this sample, this clone turned up once. The chain uses TRBV7-2 and TRBJ2-7, with D uncertain. Germline V gives CDR1 SGHTA, CDR2 FQGNSA. This CDR3 is built from 14 residues. V was clipped by 1 base and J by 3 bases, with 10 bases between them. DNA of the CDR3: TGTGCCAGCAGCTTAGGAGGCCAGAGCTACGAGCAGTACTTC. It yields the protein CASSLGGQSYEQYF.

The V and J genes are TRBV5-1 and TRBJ2-1, with 7 bases identical to TRBD2. The CDR3 sequence is 17 residues long. With V trimmed by 4 bases and J by 0 bases, 10 bases remained unmatched. The V gene's germline CDR1 is SGHRS and CDR2 YFSETQ. CDR3 DNA sequence: TGCGCCAGCAGCGGCGGGACTACCCACCCCTCCTACAATGAGCAGTTCTTC. Translated, it gives CASSGGTTHPSYNEQFF.

The V and J genes are TRBV5-1 and TRBJ2-2; TRBD2 matches 10 bases. Germline lookup yields CDR1 SGHRS and CDR2 YFSETQ. V dropped 5 bases and J dropped 1; count of bases not matched to a gene: 2. This CDR3 is built from 15 residues. The CDR3 nucleotides are TGCGCCAGCAGGTCTAGCGGGGGGAACACCGGGGAGCTGTTTTTT. Translation: CASRSSGGNTGELFF.

The chain employs TRBV7-9 and TRBJ2-5; perhaps TRBD2 as D (6 bases). CDR1 SEHNR and CDR2 FQNEAQ come from the germline V gene (reference sequence). The CDR3 sequence is 17 residues long. V gave up 5 bases and J gave up 5 bases, with 24 bases separating them. CDR3 in amino acids: CASSPGFLAGPQETQYF. The CDR3 DNA reads TGTGCCAGCAGCCCAGGGTTCCTGGCGGGACCTCAGGAGACCCAGTACTTC.

The chain joins TRBV19 to TRBJ1-1; D not resolved. The germline gives CDR1 LNHDA, CDR2 SQIVND (reference sequence). The CDR3 extends over 10 amino acids. V was clipped by 8 bases and J by 1 base, with 2 bases between them. The CDR3 is CASRNTEAFF. The CDR3 bases are TGTGCCAGTCGGAACACTGAAGCTTTCTTT.

This sequence joins TRBV6-1 and TRBJ2-2, with D possibly matching TRBD2 (5 bases). The CDR3 covers 13 residues. The ends were cut back, 8 bases at V and 0 bases at J, with 7 bases in the middle. CDR1 is MNHNS and CDR2 is SASEGT in the germline V gene. The CDR3 sequence: CASEGSNTGELFF. CDR3 in DNA: TGTGCCAGCGAGGGTTCGAACACCGGGGAGCTGTTTTTT.

This chain uses TRBV2 with TRBJ1-4, with 7 nucleotides matching TRBD1. Losses at the gene ends were 5 bases for V and 0 bases for J; bases not matched to a gene: 3. CDR1 is SNHLY and CDR2 is FYNNEI in the germline V gene. The CDR3 extends over 15 amino acids. CDR3 residues: CASSSTGATNEKLFF. CDR3 coding DNA: TGTGCCAGCAGTAGCACAGGGGCAACTAATGAAAAACTGTTTTTT.

There are a few counts of this clone. This CDR3 is CASRATGRNTEAFF. The CDR3 nucleotides read TGCGCCAGCAGGGCGACAGGGAGGAACACTGAAGCTTTCTTT. This chain links TRBV5-1 with TRBJ1-1, with TRBD1 identical over 7 bases. V shed 5 bases, J shed 1 base, and the junction held 5 bases outside the gene matches. Germline CDR1 SGHRS, CDR2 YFSETQ. The CDR3 consists of 14 residues.

This clone has only one observation. This rearrangement joins TRBV7-3 to TRBJ2-5; 8 positions agree with TRBD2. The germline V gene encodes CDR1 SGHTA and CDR2 FQGTGA. V was pared by 1 base and J by 5 bases, with 15 bases of the junction left unmatched. The CDR3 sequence is 18 residues long. CDR3 residues: CASSLNSVERGRSETQYF. DNA for the CDR3: TGTGCCAGCAGCTTAAATTCGGTCGAGCGGGGGCGCTCCGAGACCCAGTACTTC.